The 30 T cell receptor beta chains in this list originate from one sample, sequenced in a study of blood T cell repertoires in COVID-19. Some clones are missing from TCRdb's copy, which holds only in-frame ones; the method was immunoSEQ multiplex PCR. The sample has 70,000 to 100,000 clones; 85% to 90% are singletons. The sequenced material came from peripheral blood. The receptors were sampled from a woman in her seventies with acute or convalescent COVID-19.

CDR3 coding DNA: TGTGCCAGTAGTATATGGCGGACTGGAAACTATGGCTACACCTTC. Protein product: CASSIWRTGNYGYTF. The rearrangement joins TRBV19 to TRBJ1-2; unclear D gene. Trimming removed 2 bases at V and 2 bases at J, with 12 bases between. Germline-derived CDR1 and CDR2 are LNHDA and SQIVND (reference sequence). The CDR3 loop spans 15 amino acids.

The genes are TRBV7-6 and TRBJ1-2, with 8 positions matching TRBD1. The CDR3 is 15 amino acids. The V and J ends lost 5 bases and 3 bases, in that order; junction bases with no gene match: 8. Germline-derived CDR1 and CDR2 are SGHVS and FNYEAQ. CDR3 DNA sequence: TGTGCCAGCAGCGCAGGACAGGGTGCTGACTATGGCTACACCTTC. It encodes CASSAGQGADYGYTF.

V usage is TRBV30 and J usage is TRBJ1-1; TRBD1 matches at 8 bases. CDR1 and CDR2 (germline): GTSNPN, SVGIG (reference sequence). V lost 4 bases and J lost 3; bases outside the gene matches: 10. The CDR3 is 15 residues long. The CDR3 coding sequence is TGTGCCTGGACCCTCACAGGGGGACGCCACACTGAAGCTTTCTTT. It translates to CAWTLTGGRHTEAFF.

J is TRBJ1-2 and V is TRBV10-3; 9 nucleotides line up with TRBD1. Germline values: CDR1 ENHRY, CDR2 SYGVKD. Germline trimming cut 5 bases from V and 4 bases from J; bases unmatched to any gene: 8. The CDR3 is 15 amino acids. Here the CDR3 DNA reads TGTGCCATCAGTACAGCAGACAGGGGGGGCTATGGCTACACCTTC. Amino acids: CAISTADRGGYGYTF.

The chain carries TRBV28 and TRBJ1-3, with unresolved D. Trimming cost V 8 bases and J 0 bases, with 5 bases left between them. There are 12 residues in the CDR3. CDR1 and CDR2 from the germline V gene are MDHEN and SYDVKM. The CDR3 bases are TGTGCCAGCCTCGGCTCTGGAAACACCATATATTTT. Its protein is CASLGSGNTIYF.

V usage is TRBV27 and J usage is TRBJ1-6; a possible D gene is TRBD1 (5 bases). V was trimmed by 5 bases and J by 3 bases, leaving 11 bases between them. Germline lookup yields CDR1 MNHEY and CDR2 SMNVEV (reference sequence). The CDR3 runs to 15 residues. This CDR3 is CASSTRQNYNSPLHF. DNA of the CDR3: TGTGCCAGCAGTACTCGACAGAACTATAATTCACCCCTCCACTTT.

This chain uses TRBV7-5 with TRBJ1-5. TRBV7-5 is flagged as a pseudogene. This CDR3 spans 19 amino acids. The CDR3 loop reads CVRSTPGGASTHSNQPQHF. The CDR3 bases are TGTGTCAGAAGCACCCCTGGGGGGGCGTCGACACATAGCAATCAGCCCCAGCATTTT.

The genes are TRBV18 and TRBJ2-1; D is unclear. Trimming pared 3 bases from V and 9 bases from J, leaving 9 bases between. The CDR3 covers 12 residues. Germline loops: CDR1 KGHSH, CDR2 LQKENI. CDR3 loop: CASSPGPGEQFF. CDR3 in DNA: TGTGCCAGCTCACCGGGCCCCGGTGAGCAGTTCTTC.

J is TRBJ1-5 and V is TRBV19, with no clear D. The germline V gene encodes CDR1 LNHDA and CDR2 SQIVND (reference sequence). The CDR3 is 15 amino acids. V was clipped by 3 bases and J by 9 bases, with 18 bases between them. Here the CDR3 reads CASSMAEVLLGPQHF. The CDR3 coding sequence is TGTGCCAGTAGTATGGCAGAGGTCCTCCTTGGGCCCCAGCATTTT. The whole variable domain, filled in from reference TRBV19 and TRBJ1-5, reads DGGITQSPKYLFRKEGQNVTLSCEQNLNHDAMYWYRQDPGQGLRLIYYSQIVNDFQKGDIAEGYSVSREKKESFPLTVTSAQKNPTAFYLCASSMAEVLLGPQHFGDGTRLSIL.

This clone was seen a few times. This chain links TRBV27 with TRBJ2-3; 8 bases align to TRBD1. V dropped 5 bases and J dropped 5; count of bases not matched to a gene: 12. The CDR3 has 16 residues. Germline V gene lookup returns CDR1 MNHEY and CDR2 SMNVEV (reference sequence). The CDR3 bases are TGTGCCAGCAGTAACGGACAGGGAGCTCGTATAGATACGCAGTATTTT. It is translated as CASSNGQGARIDTQYF.

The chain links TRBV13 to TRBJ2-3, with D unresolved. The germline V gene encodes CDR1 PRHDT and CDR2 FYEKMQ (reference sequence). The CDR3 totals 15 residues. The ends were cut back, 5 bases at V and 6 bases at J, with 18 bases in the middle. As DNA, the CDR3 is TGTGCCAGCAGCACCCGACTTTATACGAGGGATACGCAGTATTTT. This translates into CASSTRLYTRDTQYF.

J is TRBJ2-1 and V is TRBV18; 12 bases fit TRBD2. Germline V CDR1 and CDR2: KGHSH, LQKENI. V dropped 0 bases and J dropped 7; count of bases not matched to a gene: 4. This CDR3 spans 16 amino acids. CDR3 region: CASSPPSLAGGNEQFF. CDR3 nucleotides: TGTGCCAGCTCACCACCTTCACTAGCGGGAGGAAATGAGCAGTTCTTC. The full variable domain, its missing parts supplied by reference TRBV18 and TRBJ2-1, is NAGVMQNPRHLVRRRGQEARLRCSPMKGHSHVYWYRQLPEEGLKFMVYLQKENIIDESGMPKERFSAEFPKEGPSILRIQQVVRGDSAAYFCASSPPSLAGGNEQFFGPGTRLTVL.

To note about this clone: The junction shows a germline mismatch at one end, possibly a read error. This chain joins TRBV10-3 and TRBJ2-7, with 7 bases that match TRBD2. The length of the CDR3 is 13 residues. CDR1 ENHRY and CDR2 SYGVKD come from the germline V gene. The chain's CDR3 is CTIGQGGIYEQYF. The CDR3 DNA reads TGTACCATCGGGCAGGGAGGGATCTACGAGCAGTACTTC.

CDR3 nucleotides: TGTGCCAGTAGTATTGTCCTTGGAAACACCATATATTTT. It yields the protein CASSIVLGNTIYF. The chain carries TRBV19 and TRBJ1-3; D is ambiguous. Trimming pared 3 bases from V and 3 bases from J, leaving 6 bases between. The CDR3 contains 13 residues. CDR1 and CDR2 from the germline V gene are LNHDA and SQIVND (reference sequence). Full variable domain (outside the CDR3, taken from reference TRBV19 and TRBJ1-3): DGGITQSPKYLFRKEGQNVTLSCEQNLNHDAMYWYRQDPGQGLRLIYYSQIVNDFQKGDIAEGYSVSREKKESFPLTVTSAQKNPTAFYLCASSIVLGNTIYFGEGSWLTVV.

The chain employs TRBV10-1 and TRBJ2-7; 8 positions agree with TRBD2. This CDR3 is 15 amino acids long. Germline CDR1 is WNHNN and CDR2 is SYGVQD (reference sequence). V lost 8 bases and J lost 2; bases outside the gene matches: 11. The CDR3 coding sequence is TGCGCCAGCTCACCTCGGGAGGGAAGGGCCTACGAGCAGTACTTC. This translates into CASSPREGRAYEQYF.

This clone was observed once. CDR3 nucleotide sequence: TGTGCCAGCAGCCCGTCCGGGAGTGAAGCTTTCTTT. Its protein product is CASSPSGSEAFF. The V gene is TRBV12-3 or TRBV12-4, the J gene TRBJ1-1, with D hard to call. The CDR3 totals 12 residues. Trimming stripped 6 bases from V and 7 bases from J, with 12 bases between.

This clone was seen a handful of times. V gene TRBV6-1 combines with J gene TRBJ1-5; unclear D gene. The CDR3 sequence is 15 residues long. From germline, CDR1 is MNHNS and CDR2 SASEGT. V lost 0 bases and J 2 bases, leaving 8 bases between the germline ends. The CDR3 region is CASSEALSGNQPQHF. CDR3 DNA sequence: TGTGCCAGCAGTGAAGCGCTTAGTGGCAATCAGCCCCAGCATTTT.

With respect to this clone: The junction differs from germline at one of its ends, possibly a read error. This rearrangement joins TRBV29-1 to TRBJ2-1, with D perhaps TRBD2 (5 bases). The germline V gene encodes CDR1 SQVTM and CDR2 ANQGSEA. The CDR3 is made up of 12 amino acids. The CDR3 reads CSAQASWEIRVF. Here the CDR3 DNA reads TGCAGCGCCCAGGCCTCTTGGGAGATTAGGGTCTTC.

The CDR3 DNA reads TGTGCCAGCAGTTCGACAGGCGCTGGGGCCAACGTCCTGACTTTC. The encoded protein is CASSSTGAGANVLTF. V gene TRBV28 combines with J gene TRBJ2-6; a weak D match, TRBD1 (6 bases). Deletions cut 4 bases from V and 2 bases from J, with 9 bases between. CDR1 and CDR2 (germline): MDHEN, SYDVKM. The CDR3 has 15 residues.

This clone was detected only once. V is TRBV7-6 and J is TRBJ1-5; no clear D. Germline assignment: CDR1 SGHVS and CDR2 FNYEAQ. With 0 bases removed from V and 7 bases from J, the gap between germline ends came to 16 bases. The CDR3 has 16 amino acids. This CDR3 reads CASSLAAGSTYQPQHF. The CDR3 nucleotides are TGTGCCAGCAGCTTAGCGGCGGGATCAACGTACCAGCCCCAGCATTTT.

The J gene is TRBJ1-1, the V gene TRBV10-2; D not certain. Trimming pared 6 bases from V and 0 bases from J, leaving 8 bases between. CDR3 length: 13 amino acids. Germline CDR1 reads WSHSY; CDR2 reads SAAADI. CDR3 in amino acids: CASRSGLNTEAFF. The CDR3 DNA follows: TGCGCCAGCAGATCAGGCTTGAACACTGAAGCTTTCTTT.

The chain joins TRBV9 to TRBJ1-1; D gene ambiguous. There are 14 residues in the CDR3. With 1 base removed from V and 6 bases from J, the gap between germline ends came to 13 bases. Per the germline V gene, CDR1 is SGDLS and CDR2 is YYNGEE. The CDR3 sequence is CASSVSLVLSEAFF. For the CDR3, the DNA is TGTGCCAGCAGCGTAAGCCTAGTTTTATCTGAAGCTTTCTTT.

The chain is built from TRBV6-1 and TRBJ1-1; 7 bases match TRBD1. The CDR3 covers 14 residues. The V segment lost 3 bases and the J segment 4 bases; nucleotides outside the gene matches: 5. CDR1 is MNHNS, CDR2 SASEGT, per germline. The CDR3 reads CASSEEDRVTEAFF. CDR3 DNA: TGTGCCAGCAGTGAGGAAGACAGGGTCACTGAAGCTTTCTTT.

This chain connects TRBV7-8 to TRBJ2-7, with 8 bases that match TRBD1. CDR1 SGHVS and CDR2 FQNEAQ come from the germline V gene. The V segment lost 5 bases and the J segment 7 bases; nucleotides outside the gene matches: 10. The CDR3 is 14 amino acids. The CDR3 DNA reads TGTGCCAGCAGCGAATCTTTGGGGACAGGAGAGCAGTACTTC. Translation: CASSESLGTGEQYF.

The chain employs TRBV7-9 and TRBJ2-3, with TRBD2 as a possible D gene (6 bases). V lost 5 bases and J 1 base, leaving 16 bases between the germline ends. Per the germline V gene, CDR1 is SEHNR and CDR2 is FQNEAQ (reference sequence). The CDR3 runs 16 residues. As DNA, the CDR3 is TGTGCCAGCAGCCCCTCTAGCGCCCGGGGCACAGATACGCAGTATTTT. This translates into CASSPSSARGTDTQYF.

In nucleotides, the CDR3 is TGTGCCAGCAGCGTAGGTTCGAGTAACCATGGCTCCTACGAGCAGTACTTC. Amino acid sequence: CASSVGSSNHGSYEQYF. The V gene is TRBV9, the J gene TRBJ2-7; D gene ambiguous. Trimming took off 0 bases at V and 0 bases at J, with 16 bases between the two ends. The CDR3 runs to 17 residues. CDR1 is SGDLS and CDR2 is YYNGEE in the germline V gene.

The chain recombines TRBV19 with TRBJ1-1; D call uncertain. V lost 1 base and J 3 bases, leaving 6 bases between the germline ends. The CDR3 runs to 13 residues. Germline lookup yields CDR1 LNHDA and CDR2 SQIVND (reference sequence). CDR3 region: CASSIGADTEAFF. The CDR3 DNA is TGTGCCAGTAGTATAGGAGCGGACACTGAAGCTTTCTTT.

The CDR3 reads CATSREQVGNTEAFF. Written as DNA, the CDR3 is TGTGCCACCAGCAGAGAACAGGTTGGGAACACTGAAGCTTTCTTT. The J gene is TRBJ1-1, the V gene TRBV15, with D possibly matching TRBD1 (5 bases). Germline V gives CDR1 LNHNV, CDR2 YYDKDF (reference sequence). The CDR3 totals 15 residues. V gave up 0 bases and J gave up 1 base, with 9 bases separating them.

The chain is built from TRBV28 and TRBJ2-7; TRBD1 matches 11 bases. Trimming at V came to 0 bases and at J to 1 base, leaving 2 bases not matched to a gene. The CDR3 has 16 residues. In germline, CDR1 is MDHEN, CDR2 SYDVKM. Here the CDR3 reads CASSLWGQGGSYEQYF. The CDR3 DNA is TGTGCCAGCAGTTTATGGGGACAGGGGGGATCCTACGAGCAGTACTTC. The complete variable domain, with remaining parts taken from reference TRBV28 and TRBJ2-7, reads DVKVTQSSRYLVKRTGEKVFLECVQDMDHENMFWYRQDPGLGLRLIYFSYDVKMKEKGDIPEGYSVSREKKERFSLILESASTNQTSMYLCASSLWGQGGSYEQYFGPGTRLTVT.

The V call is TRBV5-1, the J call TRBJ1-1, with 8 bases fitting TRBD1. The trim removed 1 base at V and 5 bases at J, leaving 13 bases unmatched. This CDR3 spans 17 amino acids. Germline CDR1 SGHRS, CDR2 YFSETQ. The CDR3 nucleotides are TGCGCCAGCAGCTTGTTCGGAGGACAGGGTTTTAATACTGAAGCTTTCTTT. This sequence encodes CASSLFGGQGFNTEAFF.